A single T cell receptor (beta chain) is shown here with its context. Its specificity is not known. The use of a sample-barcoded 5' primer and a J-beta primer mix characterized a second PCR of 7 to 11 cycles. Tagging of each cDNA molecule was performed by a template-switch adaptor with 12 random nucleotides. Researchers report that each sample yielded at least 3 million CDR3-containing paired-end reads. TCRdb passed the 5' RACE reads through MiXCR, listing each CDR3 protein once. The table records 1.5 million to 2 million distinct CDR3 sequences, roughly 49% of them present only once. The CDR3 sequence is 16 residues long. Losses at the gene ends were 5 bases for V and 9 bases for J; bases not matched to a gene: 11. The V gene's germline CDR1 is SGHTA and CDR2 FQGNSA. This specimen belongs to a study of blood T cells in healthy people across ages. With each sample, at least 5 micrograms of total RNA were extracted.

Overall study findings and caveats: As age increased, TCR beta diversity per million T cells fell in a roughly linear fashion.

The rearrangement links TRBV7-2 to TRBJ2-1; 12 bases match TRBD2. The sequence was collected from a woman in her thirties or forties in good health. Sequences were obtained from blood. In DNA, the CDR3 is TGTGCCAGCAGCCCCCAGACTAGCGGGAGAATCGGTGAGCAGTTCTTC. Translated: CASSPQTSGRIGEQFF.